The sample holds one count of the clone carrying this T cell receptor (beta chain). The data originate from a study of control samples from healthy donors and cancer patients. Sequenced by immunoSEQ multiplex PCR; TCRdb stores in-frame clones only, minus some. The table has around 150,000 clones, roughly 94% seen once. The specimen was blood. This TCR was sampled from a woman aged 35 to 49 in good health.

In nucleotides, the CDR3 is TGTGCCAGCAGGGGACAGGTAGTACATGAAAAACTGTTTTTT. As protein: CASRGQVVHEKLFF. This sequence joins TRBV2 and TRBJ1-4, with 8 bases that match TRBD1. J gave up 6 bases and V 6 bases, and 6 bases lay outside the gene matches. This CDR3 contains 14 residues. The germline gives CDR1 SNHLY, CDR2 FYNNEI.